This T cell receptor (beta chain) derives from a study of blood T cell repertoires in COVID-19. At the level of the study: The analysed material was cDNA or gDNA that came from T cells, B-cell-depleted T cells, or PBMCs.

Sequencing used immunoSEQ multiplex PCR; TCRdb keeps in-frame clones, though not all of them. The repertoire consists of tens of thousands of clones, with roughly four fifths occurring once and the leading ten covering around 8.2%. J was trimmed by 8 bases and V by 1 base; bases with no gene match: 6. The CDR3 spans 16 residues. Germline lookup yields CDR1 LGHDT and CDR2 YNNKEL (reference sequence). The sequencing input was peripheral blood. The TCR was taken from a woman of 80 years or more with acute or convalescent COVID-19. The chain has TRBV3-1 (or the pseudogene TRBV3-2) and TRBJ2-1; 12 nucleotides agree with TRBD1. The CDR3, as DNA: TGTGCCAGCAGCCAAGTTGGGACAGGGGGCGCATATGAGCAGTTCTTC. It translates to CASSQVGTGGAYEQFF.